Below, one T cell receptor (beta chain) is given with its context. The specificity of this receptor is unknown. No base qualities exist here, and no much larger clone lies one base off it. The entry originates in a study of blood T cell repertoires in COVID-19 (TCRdb year 2020). About the full investigation: Collaborator samples came from the United States, Italy and Spain and covered acute and convalescent phases of COVID-19. Where available, HLA class I and class II types were obtained from metadata supplied by the sample provider rather than from assay-based typing. The prospective study material was composed of cDNA or gDNA derived from T cells, B-cell-depleted T cells, or PBMCs. A de-identified subject ID, COVID-19 status, age in years and sex were almost always included in the sample metadata. Deeply sampled blood TCRbeta repertoires from subjects exposed to, actively infected with, or recovered from COVID-19 were included in the dataset. The samples were drawn from the first 160 participants of the ongoing ImmuneRACE study and from 1,254 subjects provided by 6 global collaborators. A freely available public database, intended as a resource for researchers studying the immune response to SARS-CoV-2, is where the repertoires were released.

Enrolling through a virtual design, the prospective study's participants ranged in age from about 18 to 89 years and lived across 24 United States geographic areas. To assign participants to cohorts, the prospective study relied on clinical history that participants themselves reported in a screening survey and a study questionnaire. In the prospective study, mobile phlebotomists collected whole blood, serum and a nasopharyngeal or oropharyngeal swab from each participant. Over a roughly two-month period, participants in the prospective study had the option of providing additional blood draws and questionnaires. Before DNA extraction, prospective study blood samples were shipped either frozen or at room temperature. The immunoSEQ Assay, a bias-controlled multiplex PCR, was used to amplify TCRbeta CDR3 regions from genomic DNA. The source study handled its data this way. Within the assay, amplification of reference gene primers was used to estimate how many nucleated cells each sample contained. To quantify the absolute abundance of each unique TCRbeta CDR3 rearrangement, sequence reads were collapsed and filtered. Productive Simpson clonality was computed per sample as the square root of Simpson's diversity index over productive rearrangements. What TCRdb holds here is the immuneACCESS table cut down to in-frame rearrangements. Part of the clones is not present; checked against another copy, under half of the missing clones reflect an unresolved V gene, and the others are unexplained. V, J and clone size were drawn from that table, and D and trimming were deduced from the DNA. Counted in this sample were under 250,000 clones; about four fifths of them appeared once. The ten largest make up 1.3% of the sample.

Reading from cysteine to phenylalanine, the CDR3 counts 14 amino acids. Only the CDR3 portion is preserved as DNA: 42 bases, with reading frame beginning at the first base. V gives up 5 bases and J gives up 7 bases, and the segment between their germline ends measures 12 bases. According to the germline V gene (reference sequence), CDR1 reads LNHDA and CDR2 reads SQIVND. Findings and caveats that apply to the study as a whole: The quantity of clinical and demographic metadata differed by source and by participant and was supplied without curation.

This clonotype originated in a woman in her thirties or forties with acute COVID-19. The V and J segments used are TRBV19 and TRBJ1-6; TRBD1 might be the D gene, on 5 matching bases. The sequenced sample consisted of PBMCs or T cells enriched from blood (not recorded which). The CDR3 has the sequence CASSPQQENSPLHF. The DNA sequence reads TGTGCCAGTAGTCCCCAACAGGAGAATTCACCCCTCCACTTT.